This T cell receptor beta chain was sequenced in a study of cytomegalovirus exposure and HLA in healthy donors. V was pared by 4 bases and J by 6 bases, with 11 bases of the junction left unmatched. The V gene's germline CDR1 is SGHRS and CDR2 YFSETQ. The length of the CDR3 is 16 residues. General observations from the study: As a later analysis revealed, most CMV-associated TCR beta chains appeared HLA-restricted.

Primers: 60 Vbeta forward and 13 Jbeta reverse. TCRdb keeps only in-frame clones here, not all; method: immunoSEQ multiplex PCR. This table has around 150,000 clones, 60% to 80% appearing once. As to this clone: Its antigen is not identified.

The source material was PBMCs. V gene TRBV5-1 combines with J gene TRBJ2-3; 10 positions agree with TRBD2. The clonotype was recovered from a woman aged 40 to 55 in good health and CMV-seropositive. The CDR3 DNA reads TGCGCCAGCAGCGGGGGTAATAGCGGGGGGACGGATACGCAGTATTTT. Encoded protein: CASSGGNSGGTDTQYF.